The rows below give T cell receptor beta chains drawn from one sample of a study of T cells after posttransplantation cyclophosphamide. Profiled with immunoSEQ multiplex PCR; TCRdb holds only in-frame clones, not every one. The sample consists of a few thousand clones, 55% to 85% of them appearing once. The specimen was PBMCs, collected 362 days after allogeneic stem cell transplant with posttransplant cyclophosphamide. The receptors originated from a male patient between 60 and 69 years old who received an allogeneic stem cell transplant from an unrelated donor, was CMV-positive, and had acute GVHD only. Part of the T cells may come from the graft donor. Each CDR3 is given with its conserved first and last residue. The D gene is left open where the match is weak. Only part of the rows carry a size: once, few, many, or a class if the clone is expanded.

>TRBD1|TRBV5-1|-|TRBJ2-1
TGCGCCAGCAGCTACCGGGACAGCTCCTACAATGAGCAGTTCTTC
CASSYRDSSYNEQFF
>-|TRBV7-2|-|TRBJ2-1
TGTGCCAGCAGCTTAGGCTCCAGCTCCTACAATGAGCAGTTCTTC
CASSLGSSSYNEQFF
>-|TRBV7-9|-|TRBJ2-5
TGTGCCAGCAGCTTCGTCGGCCAAGAGACCCAGTACTTC
CASSFVGQETQYF
>-|TRBV7-2|-|TRBJ2-5
TGTGCCAGCAGGCCGGGAGCGGGAGAGACCCAGTACTTC
CASRPGAGETQYF
>TRBD1|TRBV10-3|-|TRBJ2-7
TGTGCCACCTCGGGACAGGGGGCTTACGAGCAGTACTTC
CATSGQGAYEQYF
>TRBD1|TRBV6-5|-|TRBJ1-2
TGTGCCAGCAGTCCTGGGACAGGGAGGGGGTATGGCTACACCTTC
CASSPGTGRGYGYTF
>TRBD1|TRBV28|few|TRBJ1-5
TGTGCCAGCAGTCCCAGGGGGTTTAGCAATCAGCCCCAGCATTTT
CASSPRGFSNQPQHF
>-|TRBV6-5|few|TRBJ1-1
TGTGCCAGCAAACAAAAGACAGGCCCGAACACTGAAGCTTTCTTT
CASKQKTGPNTEAFF
>-|TRBV19|few|TRBJ1-2
TGTGCCAGTAGTACTGACAGCCAGCCCAGGTATGGCTACACCTTC
CASSTDSQPRYGYTF
>TRBD2|TRBV7-6|-|TRBJ2-5
TGTGCCAGCAGCCCCAGGACTAGCGGGGACCAAGAGACCCAGTACTTC
CASSPRTSGDQETQYF
>-|TRBV20-1|-|TRBJ2-1
TGCAGTGCTAGAGAGCGGAATGAGCAGTTCTTC
CSARERNEQFF
>TRBD2|TRBV9|-|TRBJ2-3
TGTGCCAGCAGCCCTCCGGGGGGGACAGATACGCAGTATTTT
CASSPPGGTDTQYF
>TRBD1|TRBV6-6|-|TRBJ1-1
TGTGCCAGCAGTCCCTCCAGGGGGCAAGCTTTCTTT
CASSPSRGQAFF
>-|TRBV18|-|TRBJ2-5
TGTGCCAGCTCACCACCGTCTCTGGCCCAAGAGACCCAGTACTTC
CASSPPSLAQETQYF
>-|TRBV5-6|-|TRBJ1-2
TGTGCCAGCAGCTTGGCCAGTGGGGGGAGTGGCTACACCTTC
CASSLASGGSGYTF
>TRBD2|TRBV7-9|-|TRBJ2-3
TGTGCCAGCAGCCTCCCCATTCGTCTAGCGGGAGTTCGGGATACGCAGTATTTT
CASSLPIRLAGVRDTQYF
>-|TRBV4-3|-|TRBJ1-2
TGCGCCAGCAGCCCCGCAGGGCCGCAGCGAAACTATGGCTACACCTTC
CASSPAGPQRNYGYTF
>-|TRBV7-2|-|TRBJ2-3
TGTGCCAGCAGCCCGAGTCGTTATACGCAGTATTTT
CASSPSRYTQYF
>-|TRBV18|-|TRBJ1-1
TGTGCCAGCAGGAGAGCCGTAGACACTGAAGCTTTCTTT
CASRRAVDTEAFF
>TRBD2|TRBV4-1|-|TRBJ2-1
TGCGCCAGCAGCTCTTGGGTAAGGATAGCGGGATTCTACAATGAGCAGTTCTTC
CASSSWVRIAGFYNEQFF
>TRBD1|TRBV27|large|TRBJ1-1
TGTGCCAGCAGTTTATTGTACAGGGGAATGCACACTGAAGCTTTCTTT
CASSLLYRGMHTEAFF
>-|TRBV6-6|-|TRBJ2-7
TGTGCCACCGGCGACGAGGGTCGCTACGAGCAGTACTTC
CATGDEGRYEQYF
>TRBD1|TRBV5-6|-|TRBJ2-3
TGTGCCAGCAGCTTAAACAGGGGCATCACAGATACGCAGTATTTT
CASSLNRGITDTQYF
>-|TRBV9|-|TRBJ2-6
TGTGCCAGCAGCGGCCGAAACTTTGGGGCCAACGTCCTGACTTTC
CASSGRNFGANVLTF
>TRBD1|TRBV29-1|-|TRBJ1-1
TGCAGCGTAGATACAGGGGGAGGCACTGAAGCTTTCTTT
CSVDTGGGTEAFF
>-|TRBV30|-|TRBJ1-2
TGTGCCTGGAGTGTACGATCGGACATTAGGGGCTACACCTTC
CAWSVRSDIRGYTF
>-|TRBV25-1|few|TRBJ2-7
TGTGCCAGCAGTGAATTGGGCTTCGGAGTGGACTTATACGAGCAGTACTTC
CASSELGFGVDLYEQYF
>TRBD2|TRBV27|-|TRBJ2-1
TGTGCCAGCAGTAGCGGGGCCACCTACAATGAGCAGTTCTTC
CASSSGATYNEQFF
>-|TRBV10-2|-|TRBJ1-4
TGCGCCAGCAGTGCACACGGGGACACGGGAGAAAAACTGTTTTTT
CASSAHGDTGEKLFF
>TRBD1|TRBV28|-|TRBJ2-4
TGTGCCAGCAGCCGTGGACAGGACAAAAACATTCAGTACTTC
CASSRGQDKNIQYF
>-|TRBV7-6|few|TRBJ1-1
TGTGCCAGCAGCTTAACTAGGGTCACTGAAGCTTTCTTT
CASSLTRVTEAFF
>-|TRBV5-1|few|TRBJ2-7
TGCGCCAGCTCCTGGACGGGGGATTCCTACGAGCAGTACTTC
CASSWTGDSYEQYF